This is a list of T cell receptor beta chains from one sample in a study of cytomegalovirus exposure and HLA in healthy donors. Assay: immunoSEQ multiplex PCR; the TCRdb copy retains only in-frame clones and omits some. Of 160,000 or so clones listed, approximately 80% are singletons. The specimen was PBMCs. The receptors were sampled from a male donor in good health and CMV-seropositive. Each CDR3 is given without its conserved first and last residue. Each record gives: J gene, V gene, D gene, CDR3 protein. The D gene is left open where the match is weak.

>TRBJ1-2|TRBV10-3|TRBD1
ATRTGGLDGYT
>TRBJ1-5|TRBV19|.
ASSVRFDQPQH
>TRBJ2-7|TRBV30|TRBD2
AWSPYLPGGAPYEQY
>TRBJ1-3|TRBV2|TRBD1
ASNAGGNTIY
>TRBJ2-2|TRBV27|.
ASSLRTGGDGELF
>TRBJ1-4|TRBV18|TRBD1
ASSPPGQMNEKLF
>TRBJ1-2|TRBV6-6|TRBD1
ASSPTGNYGYT
>TRBJ2-7|TRBV27|TRBD1
ASSARTGGLDEQY
>TRBJ2-3|TRBV2|.
ASSTRLEVDTQY
>TRBJ2-3|TRBV6-4|TRBD2
ASSKTSGTDTQY
>TRBJ1-1|TRBV5-5|TRBD1
ASSLAGTGGYRAF
>TRBJ1-1|TRBV18|TRBD1
ASSRPGQTNTEAF
>TRBJ2-5|TRBV11-2|.
ASSGGLQETQY
>TRBJ2-7|TRBV28|TRBD2
ASRLEGTSGGRIYEQY
>TRBJ2-7|TRBV4-1|.
ASRGGRNEQY
>TRBJ2-7|TRBV6-6|TRBD1
ASRRTGDPYEQY
>TRBJ1-1|TRBV15|.
ATSRDVTGMNTEAF
>TRBJ2-3|TRBV20-1|.
SASGNTQY
>TRBJ2-3|TRBV10-1|.
ASSESSGGTDTQY
>TRBJ1-2|TRBV7-9|.
ASSLSVGANYGYT
>.|TRBV6-1|TRBD2
ASRGLAEIYEQY
>TRBJ2-5|TRBV11-3|TRBD2
ASSLSTTSGETQY
>TRBJ1-1|TRBV19|TRBD1
ASSTSRQGGTEAF
>TRBJ2-7|TRBV4-1|TRBD2
ASSQGLLARSSYEQY
>TRBJ2-1|TRBV2|.
ASNRVSYNEQF
>TRBJ1-1|TRBV7-7|.
ASSSTQNTEAF
>TRBJ1-5|TRBV5-1|TRBD1
ASSLEGAPNQPQH
>TRBJ1-2|TRBV6-1|.
ASRTAGGLVYGYT
>TRBJ1-1|TRBV27|.
ASKESGGEAF
>TRBJ1-1|TRBV6-1|TRBD1
ASRDRAITEAF
>TRBJ2-7|TRBV15|TRBD1
ATSPGTGEREQY
>TRBJ1-2|TRBV5-1|.
ASRVRRDTYGYT
>TRBJ1-1|TRBV25-1|TRBD1
ASSGPGGSTEAF
>TRBJ1-5|TRBV19|.
ASSSIDRNNQPQH
>TRBJ2-1|TRBV30|.
AWSGSSSEQF
>TRBJ1-2|TRBV28|TRBD1
ASSLETGGDGYT
>TRBJ2-3|TRBV5-4|TRBD1
ASSQAGTGRDTQY
>TRBJ1-1|TRBV7-2|.
ASSLGGGLTEAF
>TRBJ1-1|TRBV27|TRBD1
ASKQWGQGNTEAF
>TRBJ2-1|TRBV25-1|.
ASSAGFNYNEQF
>TRBJ1-3|TRBV5-1|TRBD1
ATSLGQAQDTIY
>TRBJ2-7|TRBV7-6|TRBD1
ASSLDDRGRYEQY
>TRBJ1-5|TRBV5-6|TRBD1
ASSITRTGISYSNQPQH
>TRBJ1-1|TRBV19|.
ASSIRVSNTEAF
>TRBJ2-7|TRBV14|TRBD1
ASSQVRGKAYEQY
>TRBJ2-7|TRBV6-5|TRBD2
ASKRGPSYEQY
>TRBJ1-4|TRBV9|TRBD1
ASTDRVAEKLF
>TRBJ1-5|TRBV4-1|TRBD1
ASSQDLGQGGNQPQH
>TRBJ2-7|TRBV5-1|TRBD1
ASSPGTGLYEQY